This T cell receptor beta chain was captured in a study of T-cell reconstitution after alpha-beta-depleted transplantation in children. CDR1 and CDR2 from the germline V gene are MDHEN and SYDVKM. The CDR3 contains 14 residues. V lost 7 bases, J lost 3 bases, and 15 bases lay in between. Unique molecular identifiers were incorporated during preparation of the TCRbeta library. TCRdb called the PCR reads again in MiXCR, with one record for every CDR3 protein. The sample records about 610,000 distinct CDR3 sequences, under 12% being singletons. V and J are TRBV28 and TRBJ1-2, with no clear D. The input for sequencing was PBMCs from the stem cell graft donor, taken from the stem cell graft. The source is a human donor who donated a stem cell graft to a child with acute myeloid leukemia. As DNA, the CDR3 is TGTGCCAGCAAAGTTGGGTCGACCTACTATGGCTACACCTTC. It codes for CASKVGSTYYGYTF.